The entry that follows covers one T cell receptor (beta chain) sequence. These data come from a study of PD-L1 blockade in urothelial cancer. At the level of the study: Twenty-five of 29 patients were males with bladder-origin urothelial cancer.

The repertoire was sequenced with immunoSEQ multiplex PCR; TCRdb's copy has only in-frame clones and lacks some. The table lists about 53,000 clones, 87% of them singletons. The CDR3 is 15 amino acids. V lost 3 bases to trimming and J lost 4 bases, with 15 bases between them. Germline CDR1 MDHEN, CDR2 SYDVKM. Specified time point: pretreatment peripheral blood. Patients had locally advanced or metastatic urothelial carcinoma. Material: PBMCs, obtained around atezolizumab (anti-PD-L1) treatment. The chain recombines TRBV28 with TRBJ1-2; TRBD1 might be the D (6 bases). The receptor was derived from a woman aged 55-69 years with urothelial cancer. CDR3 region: CASSFQGTPTYGYTF. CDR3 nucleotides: TGTGCCAGCAGTTTCCAGGGGACCCCGACCTATGGCTACACCTTC.